These 7 T cell receptor beta chains were sequenced from one sample in a study of cytomegalovirus exposure and HLA in healthy donors. A multiplex PCR was run with 60 Vbeta primers and 13 Jbeta primers. Libraries were prepared by immunoSEQ multiplex PCR; TCRdb keeps only in-frame clonotypes and omits some of them. The sample includes fewer than 250,000 clones, about 77% of them seen just once. Sequencing used PBMCs. The receptors shown here come from a man younger than 40 in good health and CMV-seropositive.

V gene TRBV6-1 combines with J gene TRBJ1-1; 7 bases line up with TRBD1. This CDR3 has 13 amino acids. With 10 bases clipped from V and 4 bases from J, the junction kept 9 bases outside the gene matches. Germline CDR1 is MNHNS and CDR2 is SASEGT. CDR3 in DNA: TGTGCCACCGACAGACAGGGTTCCACTGAAGCTTTCTTT. Its translation: CATDRQGSTEAFF.

This clone has just a few counts. The chain joins TRBV4-1 to TRBJ2-7, with 9 bases fitting TRBD1. The CDR3 contains 15 residues. The V and J ends lost 3 bases and 5 bases, in that order; junction bases with no gene match: 8. The germline CDR1 and CDR2 sequences are MGHRA and YSYEKL. The CDR3 region is CASSHWDREGHEQYF. In DNA form, the CDR3 reads TGCGCCAGCAGCCATTGGGACAGGGAGGGACACGAGCAGTACTTC.

This chain links TRBV7-3 with TRBJ2-1, with TRBD2 matching over 8 bases. The CDR3 covers 14 residues. Looked up from germline, CDR1 is SGHTA and CDR2 is FQGTGA. With 2 bases clipped from V and 9 bases from J, the junction kept 6 bases outside the gene matches. Written as DNA, the CDR3 is TGTGCCAGCAGCTTATTAGGACTAGCACGTGAGCAGTTCTTC. It yields the protein CASSLLGLAREQFF.

DNA of the CDR3: TGTGCCAGCAGTGCCCCGGGGACACTGGGGGAGCAGTACTTC. This translates into CASSAPGTLGEQYF. This sequence joins TRBV28 and TRBJ2-7; D is perhaps TRBD1 (6 bases). CDR1 and CDR2 (germline): MDHEN, SYDVKM. The V end was cut by 5 bases, the J end by 7 bases, with 18 bases between. The CDR3 spans 14 residues.

The rearrangement joins TRBV6-5 to TRBJ2-2; D is uncertain. The germline V gene encodes CDR1 MNHEY and CDR2 SVGAGI. The CDR3 is made up of 12 amino acids. Trimming left V 7 bases short and J 4 bases short, with 7 bases between. CDR3 amino acids: CASTVGTGELFF. The CDR3 DNA is TGTGCCAGCACGGTCGGCACCGGGGAGCTGTTTTTT.

This rearrangement joins TRBV20-1 to TRBJ1-2; D not resolved. The V end was cut by 6 bases, the J end by 4 bases, with 9 bases between. This CDR3 is built from 11 residues. CDR1 is DFQATT, CDR2 SNEGSKA, per germline (reference sequence). In DNA, the CDR3 is TGCAGTGCGGAGGACTTCTATGGCTACACCTTC. It is translated as CSAEDFYGYTF.

The chain couples TRBV19 to TRBJ1-4; D not resolved. The CDR3 covers 13 residues. With 6 bases removed from V and 4 bases from J, the gap between germline ends came to 9 bases. Germline CDR1 and CDR2: LNHDA and SQIVND (reference sequence). The CDR3: CASSPASNEKLFF. As DNA, the CDR3 is TGTGCCAGTAGCCCTGCCAGTAATGAAAAACTGTTTTTT.